This record looks at one TCR beta chain sequence and its context. Its antigen remains unidentified. RNA extraction was followed by reverse transcription into cDNA, which acted as the sequencing template. Clones were read by immunoSEQ multiplex PCR, and TCRdb kept only the in-frame ones, dropping some. The profile covers approximately 150,000 clones, with less than 75% appearing a single time and roughly 10% taken by the ten largest. There are 13 residues in the CDR3. Trimming removed 5 bases at V and 2 bases at J, with 13 bases between. Germline V gives CDR1 GTSNPN, CDR2 SVGIG (reference sequence). The sample belongs to a study of CD8+ T cells in alopecia areata. Overall study context: In an open-label trial, patients got 5 to 10 mg tofacitinib twice daily. Findings and limits, study-wide: Affected scalp, especially in alopecia totalis/universalis, had a higher clonality than normal scalp did.

Alopecia areata patients provided lesional scalp punch biopsies and peripheral blood, both collected for the study. Isolation of CD4+ and CD8+ T cells from PBMCs was achieved by sorting. The chain employs TRBV30 and TRBJ2-7; D unresolved. The TCR was taken from a human donor with alopecia areata. The sample here was CD8+ T cells sorted from blood, taken at week 0. The chain's CDR3 is CAWVGDTTYEQYF. CDR3 nucleotide sequence: TGTGCCTGGGTGGGCGACACCACCTACGAGCAGTACTTC.